What follows describes a single TCR beta chain. What it binds is unknown. Germline V gene lookup returns CDR1 LNHDA and CDR2 SQIVND (reference sequence). The V end lost 4 bases, the J end lost 4 bases, and 11 bases lay between the germline ends. The CDR3 spans 13 residues. The data were taken from a study of T cells in localized non-small cell lung cancer. General study findings and limits: Median detection of top 100 tumor clones in adjacent lung was over 45 clones. Peak T cell clonality was found in uninvolved adjacent lung, exceeding tumor.

Sequencing was performed with immunoSEQ multiplex PCR; in TCRdb, only in-frame clones are kept and a portion is missing. The sample shows about 2,600 clones, around 35% of them seen only once. The genes are TRBV19 and TRBJ2-7; possible D gene TRBD1, 5 bases. Specimen: lung tumor tissue, collected before any cancer treatment. The source of this sequence is a man between 40 and 75 years old with stage I lung adenocarcinoma. The CDR3 nucleotides read TGTGCCAGTAGTAAAAGCAGGGTGTACGAGCAGTACTTC. Protein product: CASSKSRVYEQYF.